The source of this TCR beta chain is a study of OX40 agonist ivuxolimab in advanced cancers. This clone was detected only once. Germline CDR1 reads LGHNA; CDR2 reads YSLEER. The CDR3 is 16 residues long. The V and J ends lost 1 base and 7 bases respectively, with 17 bases between them. Here immunoSEQ multiplex PCR was the method, and the copy in TCRdb shows in-frame clones only, minus some. The table shows tens of thousands of clones, with around nine tenths occurring only once. Sequencing used CD4+ or CD8+ T cells sorted from blood, obtained in a trial of the OX40 agonist ivuxolimab. The chain is built from TRBV4-3 and TRBJ2-1; tentatively, D is TRBD1 or TRBD2 (5 bases each). The source of this sequence is an adult with an advanced solid tumor such as melanoma, head and neck, liver or kidney cancer. DNA of the CDR3: TGCGCCAGCAGCCAAGCGGTAGGGGCCACGGGGAATGAGCAGTTCTTC. It yields the protein CASSQAVGATGNEQFF.